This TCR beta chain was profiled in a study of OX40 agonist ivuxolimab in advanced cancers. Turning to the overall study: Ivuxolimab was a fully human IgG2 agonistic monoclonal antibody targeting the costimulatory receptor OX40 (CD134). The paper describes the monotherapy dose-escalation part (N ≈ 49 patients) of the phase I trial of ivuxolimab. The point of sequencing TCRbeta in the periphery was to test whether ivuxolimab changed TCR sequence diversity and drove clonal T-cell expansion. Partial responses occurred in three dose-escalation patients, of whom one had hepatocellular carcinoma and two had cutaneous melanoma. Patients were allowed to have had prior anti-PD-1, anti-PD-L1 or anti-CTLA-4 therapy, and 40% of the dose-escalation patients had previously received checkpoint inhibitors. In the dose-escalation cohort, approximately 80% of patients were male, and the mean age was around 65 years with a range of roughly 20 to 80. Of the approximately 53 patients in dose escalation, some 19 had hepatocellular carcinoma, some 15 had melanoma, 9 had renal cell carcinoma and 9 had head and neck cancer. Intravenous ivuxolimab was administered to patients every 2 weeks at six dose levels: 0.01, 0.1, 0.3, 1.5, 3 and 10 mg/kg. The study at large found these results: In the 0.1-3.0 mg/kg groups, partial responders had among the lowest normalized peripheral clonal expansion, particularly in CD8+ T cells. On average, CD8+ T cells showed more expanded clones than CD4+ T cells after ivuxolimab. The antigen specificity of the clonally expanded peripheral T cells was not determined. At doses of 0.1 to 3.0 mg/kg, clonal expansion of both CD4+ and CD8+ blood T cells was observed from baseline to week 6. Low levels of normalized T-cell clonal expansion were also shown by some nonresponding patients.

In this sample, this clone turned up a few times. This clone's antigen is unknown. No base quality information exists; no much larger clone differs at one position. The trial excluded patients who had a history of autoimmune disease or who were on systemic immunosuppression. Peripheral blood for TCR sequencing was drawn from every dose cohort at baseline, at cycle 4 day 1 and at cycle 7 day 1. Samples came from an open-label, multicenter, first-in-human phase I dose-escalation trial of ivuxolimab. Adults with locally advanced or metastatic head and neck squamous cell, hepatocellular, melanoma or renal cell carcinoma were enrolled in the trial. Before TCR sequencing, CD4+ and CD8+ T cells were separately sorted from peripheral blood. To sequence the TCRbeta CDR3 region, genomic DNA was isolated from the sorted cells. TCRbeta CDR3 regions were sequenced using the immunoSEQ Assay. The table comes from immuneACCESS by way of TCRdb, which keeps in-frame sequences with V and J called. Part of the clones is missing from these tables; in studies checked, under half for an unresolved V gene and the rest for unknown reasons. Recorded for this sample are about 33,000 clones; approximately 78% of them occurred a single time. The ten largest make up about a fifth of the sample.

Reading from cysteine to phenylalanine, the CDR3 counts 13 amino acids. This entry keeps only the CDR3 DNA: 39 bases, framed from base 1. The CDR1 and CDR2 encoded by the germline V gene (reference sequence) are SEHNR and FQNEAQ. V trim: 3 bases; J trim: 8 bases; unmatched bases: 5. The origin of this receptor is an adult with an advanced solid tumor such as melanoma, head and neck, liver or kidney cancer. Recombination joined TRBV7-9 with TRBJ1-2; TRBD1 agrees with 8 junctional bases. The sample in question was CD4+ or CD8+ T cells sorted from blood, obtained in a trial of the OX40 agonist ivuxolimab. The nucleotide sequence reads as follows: TGTGCCAGCAGCTTTGACAGGGGTGGCGGCTACACCTTC. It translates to CASSFDRGGGYTF.